One and the same sample provided the 20 T cell receptor beta chains below, sequenced in a study of OX40 agonist ivuxolimab in advanced cancers. Here immunoSEQ multiplex PCR was the method, and the copy in TCRdb shows in-frame clones only, minus some. The sample lists approximately 19,000 clones; 85% to 90% were seen once. Source: CD4+ or CD8+ T cells sorted from blood, taken in a trial of the OX40 agonist ivuxolimab. The receptors shown here come from an adult with an advanced solid tumor such as melanoma, head and neck, liver or kidney cancer.

This clone has only one observation. This rearrangement joins TRBV6-5 to TRBJ1-2; D is undetermined. The CDR3 consists of 12 residues. Trimming shortened V by 8 bases and J by 6 bases, and 13 bases separated the two germline ends. Germline values: CDR1 MNHEY, CDR2 SVGAGI. CDR3 residues: CASSAVPNGYTF. DNA for the CDR3: TGTGCCAGCTCCGCCGTCCCGAATGGCTACACCTTC.

CDR3 coding DNA: TGTGCCAGCAGTTTATCGGGGGGCGCGAACCTTATGGACGAGCAGTACTTC. Protein sequence: CASSLSGGANLMDEQYF. The chain uses TRBV27 and TRBJ2-7; D possibly uses TRBD1 or TRBD2 (6 bases each). The ends were cut back, 0 bases at V and 5 bases at J, with 20 bases in the middle. CDR3 length: 17 amino acids. CDR1 is MNHEY, CDR2 SMNVEV, per germline (reference sequence).

The genes are TRBV7-9 and TRBJ2-2; unclear D gene. Germline V gives CDR1 SEHNR, CDR2 FQNEAQ (reference sequence). V lost 3 bases and J lost 6, with 17 bases in between. This CDR3 spans 16 amino acids. The CDR3 sequence is CASSFQSRTAPGELFF. The CDR3 DNA sequence: TGTGCCAGCAGCTTTCAGTCTCGAACCGCCCCCGGGGAGCTGTTTTTT.

The V gene is TRBV10-3, the J gene TRBJ1-2; D perhaps matches TRBD1 (5 bases). Germline CDR1 reads ENHRY; CDR2 reads SYGVKD. The CDR3 extends over 14 amino acids. V was cut by 5 bases and J by 7 bases, with 17 bases left in between. The DNA for the CDR3 is TGTGCCATCAGTAAGGCAGGGTGGGTTCCTGGCTACACCTTC. Its translation: CAISKAGWVPGYTF.

The chain has TRBV7-6 and TRBJ1-5; D remains unclear. CDR1 is SGHVS, CDR2 FNYEAQ, per germline. The CDR3 totals 15 residues. Trimming pared 2 bases from V and 4 bases from J, leaving 12 bases between. CDR3 nucleotide sequence: TGTGCCAGCAGCTTAAGCGGTGCCACAAATCAGCCCCAGCATTTT. This encodes CASSLSGATNQPQHF.

The chain combines TRBV28 with TRBJ2-7, with unresolved D. V was pared by 6 bases and J by 0 bases, with 12 bases between. Germline loops: CDR1 MDHEN, CDR2 SYDVKM. The CDR3 runs to 14 residues. For the CDR3, the DNA is TGTGCCAGCAGAGAAGGATCGTCCTCCTACGAGCAGTACTTC. As protein: CASREGSSSYEQYF.

The chain joins TRBV28 to TRBJ2-5; D is undetermined. The germline V gene encodes CDR1 MDHEN and CDR2 SYDVKM. Trimming removed 6 bases at V and 1 base at J, with 15 bases between. The CDR3 has 15 amino acids. CDR3 bases: TGTGCCAGCAGCTGGCGTGGGGTTGGCCAAGAGACCCAGTACTTC. Protein product: CASSWRGVGQETQYF.

The chain combines TRBV2 with TRBJ2-7; either TRBD1 or TRBD2 may fit D (5 bases each). This CDR3 is 13 amino acids long. V lost 4 bases, J lost 0 bases, and 7 bases lay in between. Germline CDR1 SNHLY, CDR2 FYNNEI. The CDR3 loop is CASSGGFSYEQYF. The CDR3 nucleotides read TGTGCCAGCAGTGGGGGGTTCTCCTACGAGCAGTACTTC.

The chain couples TRBV6-1 to TRBJ2-7; 10 bases map to TRBD1. This CDR3 spans 15 amino acids. V lost 2 bases and J lost 2; bases outside the gene matches: 3. CDR1 is MNHNS and CDR2 is SASEGT in the germline V gene. The CDR3 protein is CASSEWGTGAYEQYF. The DNA for the CDR3 is TGTGCCAGCAGTGAATGGGGGACAGGGGCCTACGAGCAGTACTTC.

The chain carries TRBV29-1 and TRBJ1-2, with D hard to call. Trimming stripped 0 bases from V and 8 bases from J, with 10 bases between. Germline CDR1 reads SQVTM; CDR2 reads ANQGSEA. This CDR3 comprises 12 residues. CDR3 loop: CSVEDPRGGYTF. For the CDR3, the DNA is TGCAGCGTTGAAGATCCCCGTGGCGGCTACACCTTC.

V usage is TRBV18 and J usage is TRBJ2-7; TRBD1 matches at 8 bases. The ends lost 6 bases at V and 1 base at J; junction bases unmatched: 11. This CDR3 comprises 16 residues. Germline V gene data show CDR1 as KGHSH and CDR2 as LQKENI. CDR3 in DNA: TGTGCCAGCTCCTTAGCAGGGGGCTATGGTTCCTACGAGCAGTACTTC. It translates to CASSLAGGYGSYEQYF.

The rearrangement links TRBV6-5 to TRBJ2-7, with 9 bases identical to TRBD2. V lost 2 bases, J lost 4 bases, and 9 bases stayed unmatched. The CDR3 consists of 16 residues. Germline CDR1 and CDR2: MNHEY and SVGAGI. The CDR3 DNA is TGTGCCAGCAGTTACGTAGGCGGGGGGGAATTTTACGAGCAGTACTTC. Translation gives CASSYVGGGEFYEQYF.

This chain connects TRBV9 to TRBJ2-7; unclear D gene. CDR3 length equals 12 residues. Germline assignment: CDR1 SGDLS and CDR2 YYNGEE. Trimming stripped 4 bases from V and 3 bases from J, with 8 bases between. The CDR3 sequence: CASSPSNYEQYF. DNA of the CDR3: TGTGCCAGCAGCCCATCGAACTACGAGCAGTACTTC.

V gene TRBV5-4 combines with J gene TRBJ2-5; tentative D call: TRBD1 (5 bases). CDR3 length: 15 amino acids. Germline loops: CDR1 SGHNT, CDR2 YYREEE (reference sequence). V was trimmed by 4 bases and J by 5 bases, leaving 18 bases between them. CDR3 residues: CASSQLLGAQETQYF. In nucleotides, the CDR3 is TGTGCCAGCAGCCAACTTTTAGGGGCGCAGGAGACCCAGTACTTC.

The chain carries TRBV2 and TRBJ2-7; D perhaps matches TRBD2 (7 bases). This CDR3 region has 16 residues. Trimming shortened V by 6 bases and J by 0 bases, and 18 bases separated the two germline ends. The germline V gene has CDR1 SNHLY and CDR2 FYNNEI. The CDR3 DNA reads as TGTGCCAGCAGGGGGGGGCAGGGATTCAGCTCCTACGAGCAGTACTTC. This encodes CASRGGQGFSSYEQYF. The full variable domain, its missing parts supplied by reference TRBV2 and TRBJ2-7, is EPEVTQTPSHQVTQMGQEVILRCVPISNHLYFYWYRQILGQKVEFLVSFYNNEISEKSEIFDDQFSVERPDGSNFTLKIRSTKLEDSAMYFCASRGGQGFSSYEQYFGPGTRLTVT.

V is TRBV5-1 and J is TRBJ1-1, with D maybe TRBD1 (5 bases). CDR3 length: 17 amino acids. Between the trimmed V and J ends, which lost 0 bases and 1 base, there was a span of 16 bases. The germline V gene has CDR1 SGHRS and CDR2 YFSETQ. CDR3 bases: TGCGCCAGCAGCTTGGCCCCGACAGTATATAAGAACACTGAAGCTTTCTTT. Its translation: CASSLAPTVYKNTEAFF.

The V and J genes are TRBV2 and TRBJ1-1; D is perhaps TRBD1 (5 bases). This CDR3 contains 14 residues. The ends were cut back, 2 bases at V and 5 bases at J, with 12 bases in the middle. Germline CDR1 and CDR2: SNHLY and FYNNEI. CDR3 region: CASSERSKGTEAFF. Here the CDR3 DNA reads TGTGCCAGCAGTGAACGCTCAAAGGGGACTGAAGCTTTCTTT.

V and J are TRBV6-6 and TRBJ2-1; D may correspond to TRBD1 or TRBD2 (5 bases each). CDR1 is MNHNY and CDR2 is SVGAGI in the germline V gene (reference sequence). The V end lost 6 bases, the J end lost 8 bases, and 23 bases lay between the germline ends. The CDR3 has 16 amino acids. Here the CDR3 DNA reads TGTGCCAGCAGGATTAGTCTAGGGACGCCTAGGGATGAGCAGTTCTTC. The encoded protein is CASRISLGTPRDEQFF.

This clone has a single count. The V call is TRBV11-2, the J call TRBJ2-1; D is tentatively TRBD1 or TRBD2 (5 bases each). Germline-derived CDR1 and CDR2 are SGHAT and FQNNGV. V gave up 8 bases and J gave up 2 bases, with 16 bases separating them. The CDR3 loop spans 15 amino acids. The CDR3 DNA reads TGTGCCAGCGCCCTTGGGGGATTCCCCTACAATGAGCAGTTCTTC. Translation gives CASALGGFPYNEQFF.

This clone has only a few counts. V is TRBV6-4 and J is TRBJ2-1; D call uncertain. V was cut by 2 bases and J by 2 bases, with 7 bases left in between. Germline V gives CDR1 MRHNA, CDR2 SNTAGT. The CDR3 totals 14 residues. CDR3 sequence: CASSDNNPYNEQFF. In DNA form, the CDR3 reads TGTGCCAGCAGTGACAATAACCCCTACAATGAGCAGTTCTTC.